Listed below are T cell receptor beta chains from one sample, sequenced in a study of control samples from healthy donors and cancer patients. The method was immunoSEQ multiplex PCR; TCRdb's version includes in-frame clones alone and lacks a portion of them. Counted here are more than 45,000 clones, 91% occurring once; the ten biggest clones make up roughly 0.91%. Sequences were obtained from PBMCs. All receptors derive from a man aged 25-40 years with colorectal cancer. CDR3s include the opening cysteine and the closing phenylalanine or tryptophan.

v_gene | CDR3aa
TRBV14 | CASSQETGGFTEAFF
TRBV5-1 | CASSLGTVNTEAFF
TRBV3-1/TRBV3-2 | CASSQDRDSALNIQYF
TRBV9 | CASSVVGGSTEAFF
TRBV6-5 | CASTDNTYTEAFF
TRBV3-1/TRBV3-2 | CASSLSRTTWAYEQYF
TRBV11-2 | CASSLDRGQVEAFF
TRBV27 | CASSTETGVVSDTQYF
TRBV5-1 | CASSRDLDGYTF
TRBV11-2 | CASSRAFFSTQYF
TRBV9 | CASSVGHFGTNEKLFF
TRBV3-1/TRBV3-2 | CASSQERGGTTNEKLFF
TRBV6-1 | CASSVRPGQYGQPQHF
TRBV9 | CASRGGTDTQYF
TRBV15 | CATSGNPGPVNTGELFF
TRBV6-6 | CATHLGDSYNEQFF
TRBV9 | CASSVEGTANTEAFF
TRBV4-3 | CASSQDRGQPQHF
TRBV2 | CASSEIGRGYYEQYF
TRBV12-3/TRBV12-4 | CASSPHMNTEAFF
TRBV7-8 | CASSLGGARNTIYF
TRBV5-5 | CASSLLLRTGGGETQYF
TRBV30 | CAWSAGQIKNGYGYTF
TRBV19 | CASSIFDGGYNEQFF
TRBV19 | CASSILRGFPDSGANVLTF
TRBV2 | CASRDRGVSNQPQHF
TRBV6-6 | CASSYQRGDPNEQFF
TRBV7-7 | CASSLAGGGELFF
TRBV6-5 | CASRNGGGHTEAFF
TRBV4-1 | CASSQGWAVNTGELFF
TRBV6-5 | CASRRGLAGDGEQFF
TRBV19 | CASSGIDSYGYTF
TRBV4-1 | CASSQDPGLNSYNEQFF
TRBV19 | CASTSGRTDTQYF
TRBV7-9 | CASSFIGQGEDTQYF
TRBV19 | CASRERGEKLFF
TRBV7-2 | CASSLGGDGGELFF
TRBV10-2 | CASSDADNEQYF
TRBV5-4 | CASSSLEMSDTQYF
TRBV27 | CASSFSGFRGGYTF
TRBV9 | CASSPGTVLNEKLFF
TRBV18 | CASSLSGFEKLFF
TRBV12-3/TRBV12-4 | CASSLVSEAFF
TRBV21-1 | CASSSHWRGGVDTQYF
TRBV6-6 | CASSYWAGPYEQYF
TRBV7-6 | CASSPRGARTDTQYF
TRBV10-3 | CAISRLNGYTF
TRBV29-1 | CSSRGLAGLRDTQYF
TRBV7-2 | CASSLPGQGFTEAFF
TRBV7-2 | CASSFAGTGSEKLFF
TRBV7-9 | CASSPKTTDTQYF
TRBV2 | CASSVSRDNEQFF
TRBV6-5 | CASSYWRKSPLHF
TRBV7-8 | CASSLRRSGNTIYF
TRBV4-1 | CASSQANQDEQDEAFF
TRBV24-1 | CATSDSGGRGSTDTQYF
TRBV19 | CASSIQGDTNQPQHF
TRBV7-8 | CASSFGQLNTEAFF
TRBV18 | CASSPRLSSGGLNEQFF